This T cell receptor beta chain comes out of a study of control samples from healthy donors and cancer patients. The table came from immunoSEQ multiplex PCR; TCRdb's copy has only in-frame clones and leaves some out. The sample lists 200,000 to 250,000 clones, around 94% occurring once. Germline CDR1 reads SGHDT; CDR2 reads YYEEEE. V was cut by 0 bases and J by 4 bases, with 10 bases left in between. This CDR3 is 14 amino acids long. The receptor was derived from a middle-aged man in good health. The source material was blood. The chain carries TRBV5-6 and TRBJ1-2; D may be TRBD1 (6 bases). CDR3 coding DNA: TGTGCCAGCAGCTTGGGGGGGCAAGTCTATGGCTACACCTTC. Translated: CASSLGGQVYGYTF.